A selection of T cell receptor beta chains follows, all from one sample in a study of response to subunit inactivated influenza vaccine. TCRdb analysed the RT-PCR reads with MiXCR anew, one entry per CDR3 protein. The repertoire includes about 800,000 distinct CDR3 sequences, 21% of them detected once, and approximately 10% sits in the top ten. Sequencing was performed on PBMCs from blood, taken more than 4 days after vaccination. These receptor sequences come from a man aged 45-65 years who received an inactivated influenza vaccine. The CDR3 runs from the conserved cysteine through the conserved F or W. D genes are given only for firm matches. Clone size is given for some rows only: seen once, a few or many times, or a class if the clone is expanded.

CDR3nt: TGTGCCAGCAGCTACTCATCCGCTGGTGGGACCACTCCCGCCCAGCATTTT
CDR3aa: CASSYSSAGGTTPAQHF
d_gene: NA
v_gene: TRBV7-8
abundance: NA
j_gene: TRBJ1-5

CDR3nt: TGTGCCAGCAGCCGAACGAAGACGACAGGGGGCTCAGATACGCAGTATTTT
CDR3aa: CASSRTKTTGGSDTQYF
d_gene: TRBD1
v_gene: TRBV6-2/TRBV6-3
abundance: NA
j_gene: TRBJ2-3

CDR3nt: TGTGCCACCAGCAGAGATCGACCGGTGGGCTACGAGCAGTACTTC
CDR3aa: CATSRDRPVGYEQYF
d_gene: NA
v_gene: TRBV15
abundance: NA
j_gene: TRBJ2-7

CDR3nt: TGTGCCAGCAGCTTAGTGCAGGCCCATAATTCACCCCTCCACTTT
CDR3aa: CASSLVQAHNSPLHF
d_gene: NA
v_gene: TRBV7-2
abundance: few
j_gene: TRBJ1-6

CDR3nt: TGTGCCTGCACCCTAGGCGGGGTTCGGTACGAGCAGTACTTC
CDR3aa: CACTLGGVRYEQYF
d_gene: NA
v_gene: TRBV12-3/TRBV12-4
abundance: NA
j_gene: TRBJ2-7

CDR3nt: TGTGCCAGCAGTTACCGGACAGGAGGAGAGACCCAGTACTTC
CDR3aa: CASSYRTGGETQYF
d_gene: TRBD1
v_gene: TRBV6-5
abundance: NA
j_gene: TRBJ2-5

CDR3nt: TGTGCCAGCATCAGAAACAGCCCAACTAATGAAAAACTGTTTTTT
CDR3aa: CASIRNSPTNEKLFF
d_gene: NA
v_gene: TRBV2
abundance: NA
j_gene: TRBJ1-4

CDR3nt: TGTGCCAGCCACGGGGTGTACACTGAAGCTTTCTTT
CDR3aa: CASHGVYTEAFF
d_gene: NA
v_gene: TRBV6-5
abundance: NA
j_gene: TRBJ1-1

CDR3nt: TGTGCCTCCGCCGAAGACAGGCCCCTCTACAATGAGCAGTTCTTC
CDR3aa: CASAEDRPLYNEQFF
d_gene: NA
v_gene: TRBV2
abundance: NA
j_gene: TRBJ2-1

CDR3nt: TGTGCCAGCAGCGAAAACCCACCACCCCCCATGCAGTACTTC
CDR3aa: CASSENPPPPMQYF
d_gene: NA
v_gene: TRBV6-1
abundance: NA
j_gene: TRBJ2-7

CDR3nt: TGCGCCAGCAGCTGGGGCAGTGATACCACAGCTAACTATGGCTACACCTTC
CDR3aa: CASSWGSDTTANYGYTF
d_gene: NA
v_gene: TRBV5-1
abundance: many
j_gene: TRBJ1-2

CDR3nt: TGTGCCAGCAGTTATCGCAGGAGCAATCAGCCCCAGCATTTT
CDR3aa: CASSYRRSNQPQHF
d_gene: NA
v_gene: TRBV6-5
abundance: many
j_gene: TRBJ1-5

CDR3nt: TGTGCCAGCAGCAACGACAGGGGTGAAAAACTGTTTTTT
CDR3aa: CASSNDRGEKLFF
d_gene: TRBD1
v_gene: TRBV27
abundance: few
j_gene: TRBJ1-4

CDR3nt: TGCGCCAGCAGCGGGTTCAGCTCTGGGGCCAACGTCCTGACTTTC
CDR3aa: CASSGFSSGANVLTF
d_gene: NA
v_gene: TRBV5-1
abundance: NA
j_gene: TRBJ2-6

CDR3nt: TGTGCCAGCAGCTTAAGGTTGGCAGGGTGGACCTACAATGAGCAGTTCTTC
CDR3aa: CASSLRLAGWTYNEQFF
d_gene: NA
v_gene: TRBV7-8
abundance: NA
j_gene: TRBJ2-1

CDR3nt: TGCAGCGTTGGGGAGGACAGGGGCCCCAACGAGCAGTACTTC
CDR3aa: CSVGEDRGPNEQYF
d_gene: TRBD1
v_gene: TRBV29-1
abundance: many
j_gene: TRBJ2-7

CDR3nt: TGCAGTGCTAGAGATTCGAGACCCTACGAGCAGTACTTC
CDR3aa: CSARDSRPYEQYF
d_gene: NA
v_gene: TRBV20-1
abundance: few
j_gene: TRBJ2-7

CDR3nt: TGTGCCAGCAGCCAAGAATCCGGGAAGGACACCGGGGAGCTGTTTTTT
CDR3aa: CASSQESGKDTGELFF
d_gene: NA
v_gene: TRBV3-1
abundance: NA
j_gene: TRBJ2-2

CDR3nt: TGCAGCGTTGAAGATTATCGGGGCACCTCTAGCACAGATACGCAGTATTTT
CDR3aa: CSVEDYRGTSSTDTQYF
d_gene: NA
v_gene: TRBV29-1
abundance: NA
j_gene: TRBJ2-3

CDR3nt: TGTGCCAGCAGCTTAGATGGGGGCTCTGGGGCCAACGTCCTGACTTTC
CDR3aa: CASSLDGGSGANVLTF
d_gene: NA
v_gene: TRBV7-2
abundance: NA
j_gene: TRBJ2-6

CDR3nt: TGTGCCAGCAGCCAGCACCCCGGGACAGATCAGTTCTTC
CDR3aa: CASSQHPGTDQFF
d_gene: TRBD1
v_gene: TRBV11-2
abundance: NA
j_gene: TRBJ2-1

CDR3nt: TGTGCCAGCTCACCACCCGGGGGTAGTCACATTCAGTACTTC
CDR3aa: CASSPPGGSHIQYF
d_gene: NA
v_gene: TRBV18
abundance: NA
j_gene: TRBJ2-4

CDR3nt: TGCAGTGCTATGACAGGGACGGCTAGGCACAATGAGCAGTTCTTC
CDR3aa: CSAMTGTARHNEQFF
d_gene: TRBD1
v_gene: TRBV20-1
abundance: NA
j_gene: TRBJ2-1

CDR3nt: TGTGCCAGACGCAGGGGGGTAGGGGAGACCCAGTACTTC
CDR3aa: CARRRGVGETQYF
d_gene: NA
v_gene: TRBV2
abundance: NA
j_gene: TRBJ2-5

CDR3nt: TGCAGTGCTAGAGAAGGACTAGTCGGGAGTGGCAATGAGCAGTTCTTC
CDR3aa: CSAREGLVGSGNEQFF
d_gene: TRBD2
v_gene: TRBV20-1
abundance: once
j_gene: TRBJ2-1

CDR3nt: TGTGCCAGCATAGGGGGGGCCGCCTACGAGCAGTACTTC
CDR3aa: CASIGGAAYEQYF
d_gene: NA
v_gene: TRBV5-5
abundance: once
j_gene: TRBJ2-7

CDR3nt: TGCAGTGCTAGAGATCCCTGGCGGGAGAGCACAGATACGCAGTATTTT
CDR3aa: CSARDPWRESTDTQYF
d_gene: TRBD2
v_gene: TRBV20-1
abundance: NA
j_gene: TRBJ2-3

CDR3nt: TGTGCCAGCAGCTCCCGACTCGGGACTAGCGGGAGCTATGAGCAGTTCTTC
CDR3aa: CASSSRLGTSGSYEQFF
d_gene: TRBD2
v_gene: TRBV7-9
abundance: few
j_gene: TRBJ2-1

CDR3nt: TGCGCCAGCAGCTCCCGGGACACTAGAATTTACAATGAGCAGTTCTTC
CDR3aa: CASSSRDTRIYNEQFF
d_gene: NA
v_gene: TRBV5-1
abundance: NA
j_gene: TRBJ2-1

CDR3nt: TGCGCCAGCAGCCAAGTTCTGGGGGCGTGGGAGACCCAGTACTTC
CDR3aa: CASSQVLGAWETQYF
d_gene: NA
v_gene: TRBV4-3
abundance: many
j_gene: TRBJ2-5

CDR3nt: TGTGCCAGCAGCTTAGCAGGGGGAAATGAAGCTTTCTTT
CDR3aa: CASSLAGGNEAFF
d_gene: NA
v_gene: TRBV7-6
abundance: NA
j_gene: TRBJ1-1

CDR3nt: TGCAGCGCCTGTACAGATCACTCCTACGAGCAGTACTTC
CDR3aa: CSACTDHSYEQYF
d_gene: NA
v_gene: TRBV29-1
abundance: few
j_gene: TRBJ2-7

CDR3nt: TGTGCCATCAAGAAGGACATAAACACTGAAGCTTTCTTT
CDR3aa: CAIKKDINTEAFF
d_gene: NA
v_gene: TRBV10-3
abundance: few
j_gene: TRBJ1-1

CDR3nt: TGCAGTGCTAGCCGCGGGACAGGGAGCACAGATACGCAGTATTTT
CDR3aa: CSASRGTGSTDTQYF
d_gene: TRBD1
v_gene: TRBV20-1
abundance: NA
j_gene: TRBJ2-3

CDR3nt: TGCGCCAGCAGCCAAGTCTTCTCGGGGAGCTCCTACAATGAGCAGTTCTTC
CDR3aa: CASSQVFSGSSYNEQFF
d_gene: NA
v_gene: TRBV4-3
abundance: NA
j_gene: TRBJ2-1

CDR3nt: TGCAGCGTTGAAGATCCTGGGGCGCACACTGAAGCTTTCTTT
CDR3aa: CSVEDPGAHTEAFF
d_gene: NA
v_gene: TRBV29-1
abundance: few
j_gene: TRBJ1-1

CDR3nt: TGCGCCAGCAGCCAAGTTGACCCGGGACCCAACTCACCCCTCCACTTT
CDR3aa: CASSQVDPGPNSPLHF
d_gene: NA
v_gene: TRBV4-3
abundance: NA
j_gene: TRBJ1-6

CDR3nt: TGCAGTGGCAAGGGGGGTAGTGGCTACACCTTC
CDR3aa: CSGKGGSGYTF
d_gene: NA
v_gene: TRBV20-1
abundance: NA
j_gene: TRBJ1-2

CDR3nt: TGTGCCAGCAGTGGCTTAGAGAGTGAAAAACTGTTTTTT
CDR3aa: CASSGLESEKLFF
d_gene: NA
v_gene: TRBV7-8
abundance: few
j_gene: TRBJ1-4

CDR3nt: TGTGCCAGCAGCGGGACTAGGACTTACGAGCAGTACTTC
CDR3aa: CASSGTRTYEQYF
d_gene: TRBD2
v_gene: TRBV28
abundance: few
j_gene: TRBJ2-7

CDR3nt: TGCGCCAGCAGCTTGGTGGCAGCGACAGATACGCAGTATTTT
CDR3aa: CASSLVAATDTQYF
d_gene: NA
v_gene: TRBV5-1
abundance: few
j_gene: TRBJ2-3

CDR3nt: TGTGCCAGCAGCCCCCGGGCTAGCGGGAGGGCCACAGATACGCAGTATTTT
CDR3aa: CASSPRASGRATDTQYF
d_gene: TRBD2
v_gene: TRBV9
abundance: NA
j_gene: TRBJ2-3

CDR3nt: TGCGCCAGCAGCCAAGAGACAGGGAGACTGTTTTTT
CDR3aa: CASSQETGRLFF
d_gene: TRBD1
v_gene: TRBV4-1
abundance: NA
j_gene: TRBJ1-4

CDR3nt: TGTGCCAGCAGTACCCCCTCGAGGAACAATGAGCAGTTCTTC
CDR3aa: CASSTPSRNNEQFF
d_gene: NA
v_gene: TRBV12-3/TRBV12-4
abundance: few
j_gene: TRBJ2-1

CDR3nt: TGTGCCAGCAGTTCCCCCGGGACAGCAAGTTACTCCTACGAGCAGTACTTC
CDR3aa: CASSSPGTASYSYEQYF
d_gene: TRBD1
v_gene: TRBV6-2/TRBV6-3
abundance: NA
j_gene: TRBJ2-7

CDR3nt: TGTGCCAGCAGTGTGTCTAGCCCCCCCTACAATGAGCAGTTCTTC
CDR3aa: CASSVSSPPYNEQFF
d_gene: NA
v_gene: TRBV2
abundance: few
j_gene: TRBJ2-1

CDR3nt: TGCAGTGCGACGGGACGGCAGGGAAGGGAGACCCAGTACTTC
CDR3aa: CSATGRQGRETQYF
d_gene: NA
v_gene: TRBV20-1
abundance: few
j_gene: TRBJ2-5

CDR3nt: TGCGCCAGCAGCCAAGGGCTTCAGGTCTCCTACGAGCAGTACTTC
CDR3aa: CASSQGLQVSYEQYF
d_gene: NA
v_gene: TRBV4-1
abundance: NA
j_gene: TRBJ2-7

CDR3nt: TGTGCCATCAGTGAGTCGGCTGGGACAGCGTACCAAGAGACCCAGTACTTC
CDR3aa: CAISESAGTAYQETQYF
d_gene: TRBD1
v_gene: TRBV10-3
abundance: NA
j_gene: TRBJ2-5

CDR3nt: TGTGCCAGCAGTTATTTCGCGGGAGTAGAGACCCAGTACTTC
CDR3aa: CASSYFAGVETQYF
d_gene: TRBD2
v_gene: TRBV6-5
abundance: many
j_gene: TRBJ2-5

CDR3nt: TGCAGTGCCGTCCCTAGCACAGATACGCAGTATTTT
CDR3aa: CSAVPSTDTQYF
d_gene: NA
v_gene: TRBV20-1
abundance: NA
j_gene: TRBJ2-3

CDR3nt: TGCAGCGTTGGAATAGCGCAGAATGAGCAGTTCTTC
CDR3aa: CSVGIAQNEQFF
d_gene: NA
v_gene: TRBV29-1
abundance: few
j_gene: TRBJ2-1

CDR3nt: TGTGCCAGCACCCTGGGCGGGGGCTATGAGACCCAGTACTTC
CDR3aa: CASTLGGGYETQYF
d_gene: NA
v_gene: TRBV28
abundance: NA
j_gene: TRBJ2-5